One sample yielded the 12 T cell receptor beta chains listed below, sequenced in a study of control samples from healthy donors and cancer patients. Generated by immunoSEQ multiplex PCR, the TCRdb table keeps only in-frame clones and is missing some. The sample has about 180,000 clones, roughly 90% seen once. The sequencing input was blood. The receptors were gathered from a woman aged 45-59 years in good health.

V usage is TRBV24-1 and J usage is TRBJ2-2; TRBD1 matches at 7 bases. Trimming took 2 bases from V and 0 from J; bases not matched to a gene: 2. Germline loops: CDR1 KGHDR, CDR2 SFDVKD. The CDR3 has 16 residues. This CDR3 reads CATSDSGTANTGELFF. The DNA for the CDR3 is TGTGCCACCAGTGATTCAGGGACAGCGAACACCGGGGAGCTGTTTTTT.

The gene calls are TRBV9 and TRBJ2-3; D uncertain. V was pared by 0 bases and J by 6 bases, with 5 bases between. Germline-derived CDR1 and CDR2 are SGDLS and YYNGEE. CDR3 length: 12 amino acids. CDR3 sequence reads: CASSVELDTQYF. CDR3 nucleotides: TGTGCCAGCAGCGTAGAGTTGGATACGCAGTATTTT.

The rearrangement uses TRBV7-2 and TRBJ2-1; TRBD2 agrees at 7 bases. The CDR3 contains 14 residues. J gave up 3 bases and V 5 bases, and 4 bases lay outside the gene matches. Germline lookup yields CDR1 SGHTA and CDR2 FQGNSA. CDR3 sequence: CASSPGGVYNEQFF. CDR3 sequence (DNA): TGTGCCAGCAGCCCGGGGGGAGTCTACAATGAGCAGTTCTTC.

This clone has only a few counts. J is TRBJ1-5 and V is TRBV6-4, with D unclear. The V end was cut by 4 bases, the J end by 7 bases, with 11 bases between. The CDR3 is made up of 13 amino acids. Germline V gene data show CDR1 as MRHNA and CDR2 as SNTAGT. The CDR3 DNA reads as TGTGCCAGCAGTGCGGAAGGGCAACAGCCCCAGCATTTT. This translates into CASSAEGQQPQHF.

This CDR3 is CAISGGARESLHNYGYTF. For the CDR3, the DNA is TGTGCCATCAGTGGGGGGGCAAGGGAGAGCCTACATAACTATGGCTACACCTTC. The chain recombines TRBV10-3 with TRBJ1-2, with D possibly TRBD1 on 6 matching bases. Looked up from germline, CDR1 is ENHRY and CDR2 is SYGVKD. The CDR3 extends over 18 amino acids. V dropped 4 bases and J dropped 1 base, with 22 bases sitting between them.

The CDR3 reads CASSVGGQGNGELFF. The CDR3 coding sequence is TGTGCCAGCAGCGTAGGGGGACAGGGGAACGGGGAGCTGTTTTTT. The chain couples TRBV9 to TRBJ2-2, with TRBD1 matching 10 bases. The CDR3 runs to 15 residues. Germline loops: CDR1 SGDLS, CDR2 YYNGEE. J gave up 7 bases and V 0 bases, and 3 bases lay outside the gene matches.

The chain links TRBV7-3 to TRBJ2-1; the match to TRBD2 covers 7 bases. This CDR3 spans 15 amino acids. The ends lost 4 bases at V and 2 bases at J; junction bases unmatched: 5. Per the germline V gene, CDR1 is SGHTA and CDR2 is FQGTGA. The CDR3, as DNA: TGTGCCAGCAGCTCCGGACTAGGTCCCTACAATGAGCAGTTCTTC. Translation: CASSSGLGPYNEQFF. Variable domain in full (rest from reference TRBV7-3 and TRBJ2-1): GAGVSQTPSNKVTEKGKYVELRCDPISGHTALYWYRQSLGQGPEFLIYFQGTGAADDSGLPNDRFFAVRPEGSVSTLKIQRTERGDSAVYLCASSSGLGPYNEQFFGPGTRLTVL.

In this sample, this clone turned up once. This chain joins TRBV7-9 and TRBJ2-5; 9 bases are shared with TRBD1. Germline trimming cut 3 bases from V and 2 bases from J; bases unmatched to any gene: 1. The germline gives CDR1 SEHNR, CDR2 FQNEAQ (reference sequence). CDR3 length: 14 amino acids. The CDR3 loop reads CASSLDRGQETQYF. The CDR3, as DNA: TGTGCCAGCAGCTTGGACAGGGGACAAGAGACCCAGTACTTC.

This clone appeared once. V is TRBV18 and J is TRBJ1-1; no firm D call. The germline CDR1 and CDR2 sequences are KGHSH and LQKENI. CDR3 length: 12 amino acids. Trimming took 4 bases from V and 1 from J, leaving 4 bases between them. In DNA, the CDR3 is TGTGCCAGCTCACAAGCGAACACTGAAGCTTTCTTT. Amino acid sequence: CASSQANTEAFF.

This clone is a singleton in its sample. The rearrangement links TRBV14 to TRBJ1-1, with unresolved D. The V gene's germline CDR1 is SGHDN and CDR2 FVKESK. There are 13 residues in the CDR3. V lost 5 bases and J 11 bases, leaving 18 bases between the germline ends. CDR3 loop: CASSRGNEKSAFF. The DNA for the CDR3 is TGTGCCAGCAGCAGAGGGAACGAGAAATCGGCTTTCTTT.

Only one count was recorded for this clone. V is TRBV5-5 and J is TRBJ1-1, with D hard to call. This CDR3 region has 12 residues. CDR1 is SGHKS and CDR2 is YYEKEE in the germline V gene (reference sequence). V was cut by 4 bases and J by 6 bases, with 10 bases left in between. In DNA, the CDR3 is TGTGCCAGCAGCCTTAATGCGGCTGAAGCTTTCTTT. This translates into CASSLNAAEAFF.

The J gene is TRBJ2-3, the V gene TRBV6-4; TRBD1 matches 8 bases. The germline gives CDR1 MRHNA, CDR2 SNTAGT. The CDR3 contains 14 residues. J gave up 4 bases and V 5 bases, and 5 bases lay outside the gene matches. This CDR3 is CASSTDRESDTQYF. The CDR3 nucleotides read TGTGCCAGCAGTACGGACAGGGAGTCAGATACGCAGTATTTT.